This TCR beta chain was retrieved from a study of blood T cell repertoires in COVID-19. Study-wide background: Whether acute or convalescent, the COVID-19 samples came from the United States, Italy and Spain. Sample material is recorded as cDNA or gDNA derived from T cells, B-cell-depleted T cells, or PBMCs.

From germline, CDR1 is LNHDA and CDR2 SQIVND (reference sequence). This CDR3 region has 14 residues. The ends were cut back, 1 base at V and 2 bases at J, with 7 bases in the middle. Under the authors' procedure: Reference gene primer amplification in the assay estimated nucleated cell counts. Clones were read by immunoSEQ multiplex PCR, and TCRdb kept only the in-frame ones, dropping some. V and J calls and clone size are copied from that table; D and trimming were computed from the DNA. In the table there are more than 25,000 clones, roughly nine tenths of which are singletons. This chain joins TRBV19 and TRBJ2-3; perhaps TRBD2 as D (6 bases). The TCR was taken from a woman aged 35 to 49 with active or convalescent COVID-19. Sequenced sample: peripheral blood. The CDR3 DNA sequence: TGTGCCAGTAGTATAGCGGGAGCCACAGATACGCAGTATTTT. Protein: CASSIAGATDTQYF.